This T cell receptor beta chain appears in the sequencing data of a study of blood T cell repertoires in COVID-19. In the authors' workflow: Using reference gene primer amplification, nucleated cell counts were estimated. Profiling relied on immunoSEQ multiplex PCR, and the TCRdb table lists in-frame clones only, not all of them. V and J calls plus clone size are reproduced from that table; the DNA served to infer D and trimming. Altogether a few hundred thousand clones are present, about 89% being singletons, with the ten largest covering around 3%. V lost 2 bases and J 0 bases, leaving 11 bases between the germline ends. Germline-derived CDR1 and CDR2 are MNHEY and SVGAGI. The CDR3 extends over 15 amino acids. This clone showed up just once.

Sequenced input: peripheral blood. The sequence derives from a woman in her 30s with COVID-19, enrolled during active disease. V is TRBV6-5 and J is TRBJ2-7; D is possibly TRBD2 (6 bases). The CDR3 region has the DNA TGTGCCAGCAGTTACGGAGGGATTAACTCCTACGAGCAGTACTTC. Protein: CASSYGGINSYEQYF.